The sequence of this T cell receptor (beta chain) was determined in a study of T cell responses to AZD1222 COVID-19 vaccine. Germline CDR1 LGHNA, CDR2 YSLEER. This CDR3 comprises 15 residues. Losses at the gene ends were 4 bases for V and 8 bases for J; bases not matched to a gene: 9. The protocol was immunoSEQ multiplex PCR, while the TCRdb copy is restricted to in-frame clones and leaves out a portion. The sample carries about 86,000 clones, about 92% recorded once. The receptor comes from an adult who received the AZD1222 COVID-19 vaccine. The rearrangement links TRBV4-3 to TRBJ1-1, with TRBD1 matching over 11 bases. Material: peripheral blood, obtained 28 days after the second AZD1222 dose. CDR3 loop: CASSPRTGGVLEAFF. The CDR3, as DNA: TGCGCCAGCAGCCCCAGGACAGGGGGCGTATTGGAAGCTTTCTTT.